This entry features one TCR beta chain sequence. CDR1 is SQVTM, CDR2 ANQGSEA, per germline. Germline trimming cut 0 bases from V and 6 bases from J; bases unmatched to any gene: 20. The CDR3 runs to 19 residues. Original processing methods: Counts of nucleated cells, estimated from reference gene primer amplification, were obtained. The protocol was immunoSEQ multiplex PCR, while the TCRdb copy is restricted to in-frame clones and leaves out a portion. That table furnishes V, J and clone size, whereas the DNA furnished D and trimming. The sample has fewer than 80,000 clones, about 88% seen once. This entry is derived from a study of blood T cell repertoires in COVID-19. Study as a whole: The samples span acute and convalescent COVID-19 from the United States, Italy and Spain. The analysed material was cDNA or gDNA that came from T cells, B-cell-depleted T cells, or PBMCs.

This TCR was sampled from a woman of 80 years or more with active or convalescent COVID-19. The material sequenced was peripheral blood. This chain joins TRBV29-1 and TRBJ2-5, with TRBD2 matching over 9 bases. The CDR3 coding sequence is TGCAGCGTTGAAGATCATAGTGCGGTTGGCGGGACTAGCTTCCAGACCCAGTACTTC. Amino acids: CSVEDHSAVGGTSFQTQYF.